The T cell receptor (beta chain) described here comes from a study of OX40 agonist ivuxolimab in advanced cancers. Notes on the study in general: CD4+ and CD8+ blood T cells expanded clonally by week 6 at 0.1 to 3.0 mg/kg.

Remarks on this clone: Its matching antigen is unknown.

Some clones are missing from TCRdb's copy, which holds only in-frame ones; the method was immunoSEQ multiplex PCR. The sample lists some 64,000 clones; roughly 90% were seen once. CDR1 and CDR2 from the germline V gene are LGHNA and YNFKEQ. The CDR3 covers 16 residues. V lost 1 base and J 4 bases, leaving 14 bases between the germline ends. The sample here was CD4+ or CD8+ T cells sorted from blood, taken in a trial of the OX40 agonist ivuxolimab. This receptor was taken from an adult with an advanced solid tumor such as melanoma, head and neck, liver or kidney cancer. The rearrangement uses TRBV4-2 and TRBJ2-1, with D unclear. CDR3 bases: TGTGCCAGCAGCCAAGTCCCCAGCTCCATGTACAATGAGCAGTTCTTC. This gives the protein CASSQVPSSMYNEQFF.